This TCR beta chain was documented in a study of human T cells and chemical hapten exposure. Turning to the study itself: Upper inner arm skin measuring about 2 cm by about 2 cm received 2% DPC for sensitization. Chiefly women, the patients showed alopecia areata, totalis or universalis. Overall study findings and caveats: Compared to controls, expanded TCRs made significantly more large clusters of similar CDR3s.

V was cut by 1 base and J by 5 bases, with 2 bases left in between. The CDR3 contains 10 residues. Germline CDR1 reads GTSNPN; CDR2 reads SVGIG (reference sequence). As for this clonotype: Its antigen remains unidentified.

In the authors' methods: With a range of about 20,000 to 750,000, the median per sample was around 96,000 TCRs. MiXCR, run by TCRdb on the RACE reads, gives a single entry per CDR3 protein. In this record, the V and J calls reflect TCRdb's handling and not the investigators' own analysis. Of about 140,000 distinct CDR3 sequences listed, over 9.5% were seen once; the top ten hold around 1.4%. Noted time point: patch test 2, 6 weeks after DPC sensitization. The treatment denotes: therapeutic diphenylcyclopropenone sensitization with weekly scalp DPC. The receptor was derived from a woman between 45 and 65 years old with alopecia areata. Some clones in this sample may be carry-over from other donors' samples. The sample consisted of whole blood, taken in connection with sensitization to the hapten diphenylcyclopropenone (DPC). The chain is built from TRBV30 and TRBJ2-5; D gene uncertain. The chain's CDR3 is CAWSGETQYF. The CDR3 region has the DNA TGTGCCTGGAGTGGGGAGACCCAGTACTTC.